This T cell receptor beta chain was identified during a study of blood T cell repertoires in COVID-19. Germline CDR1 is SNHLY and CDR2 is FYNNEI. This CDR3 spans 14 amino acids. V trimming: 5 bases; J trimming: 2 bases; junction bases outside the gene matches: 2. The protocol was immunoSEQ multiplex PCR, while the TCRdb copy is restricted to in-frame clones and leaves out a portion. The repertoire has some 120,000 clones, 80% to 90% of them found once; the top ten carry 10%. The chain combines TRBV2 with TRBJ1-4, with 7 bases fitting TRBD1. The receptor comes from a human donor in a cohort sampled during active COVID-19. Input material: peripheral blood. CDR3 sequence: CASSPQGTNEKLFF. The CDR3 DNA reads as TGTGCCAGCAGTCCACAGGGGACTAATGAAAAACTGTTTTTT.